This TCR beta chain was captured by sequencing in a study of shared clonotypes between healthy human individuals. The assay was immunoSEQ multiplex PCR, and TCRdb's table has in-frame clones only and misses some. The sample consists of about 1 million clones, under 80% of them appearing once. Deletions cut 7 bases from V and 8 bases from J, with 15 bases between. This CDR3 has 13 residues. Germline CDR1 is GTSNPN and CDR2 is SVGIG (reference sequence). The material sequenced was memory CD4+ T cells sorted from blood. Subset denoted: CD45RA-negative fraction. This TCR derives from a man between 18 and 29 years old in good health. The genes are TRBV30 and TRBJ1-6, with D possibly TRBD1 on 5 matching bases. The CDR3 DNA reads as TGTGCCTCGAGGGGCGGCCCCTATTCACCCCTCCACTTT. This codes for CASRGGPYSPLHF.